The 9 T cell receptor beta chains below come from one sample, sequenced in a study of T cells in Graves' hyperthyroidism and ophthalmopathy. Amplification of TCR beta CDR3 regions used RNA as the template. When the TCR CDR3 underwent first-round RT-PCR, the HTBI primer set was used. Via MiXCR, TCRdb re-called the multiplex PCR reads, giving one row per CDR3 protein. The table records more than 350,000 distinct CDR3 sequences, about 17% of them present only once. Sequencing was carried out using blood. The receptors stem from a woman aged 25 to 45 with Graves' hyperthyroidism that later progressed to Graves' ophthalmopathy.

This clonotype was counted only a few times. The chain carries TRBV10-3 and TRBJ2-1, with a tentative D call TRBD2 (7 bases). Per the germline V gene, CDR1 is ENHRY and CDR2 is SYGVKD. V dropped 9 bases and J dropped 6 bases, with 12 bases sitting between them. CDR3 length equals 12 residues. The CDR3 here is CAMGGAGNEQFF. CDR3 bases: TGTGCCATGGGGGGGGCAGGCAATGAGCAGTTCTTC.

The table lists this clonotype with many counts. The CDR3 nucleotides read TGTGCCAGCAGCGCCGGGACAGTGATCAGAGATACGCAGTATTTT. Protein product: CASSAGTVIRDTQYF. V gene TRBV6-1 combines with J gene TRBJ2-3; TRBD1 aligns across 7 bases. The V segment lost 6 bases and the J segment 5 bases; nucleotides outside the gene matches: 11. Germline assignment: CDR1 MNHNS and CDR2 SASEGT. The CDR3 extends over 15 amino acids.

This clonotype showed up many times. J is TRBJ2-1 and V is TRBV28; D is unclear. CDR3 length equals 14 residues. V was trimmed by 3 bases and J by 5 bases, leaving 11 bases between them. CDR1 is MDHEN and CDR2 is SYDVKM in the germline V gene. CDR3 amino acids: CASSLRELDNEQFF. The CDR3 coding sequence is TGTGCCAGCAGTTTGAGAGAACTGGACAATGAGCAGTTCTTC. The whole variable domain, filled in from reference TRBV28 and TRBJ2-1, reads DVKVTQSSRYLVKRTGEKVFLECVQDMDHENMFWYRQDPGLGLRLIYFSYDVKMKEKGDIPEGYSVSREKKERFSLILESASTNQTSMYLCASSLRELDNEQFFGPGTRLTVL.

This clonotype has ten or more counts. V usage is TRBV28 and J usage is TRBJ2-3, with 7 bases matching TRBD1. The trim removed 7 bases at V and 4 bases at J, leaving 5 bases unmatched. The V gene's germline CDR1 is MDHEN and CDR2 SYDVKM. This CDR3 has 13 amino acids. The CDR3 loop reads CASMGTEPDTQYF. Written as DNA, the CDR3 is TGTGCCAGCATGGGGACAGAGCCAGATACGCAGTATTTT.

The V gene is TRBV2, the J gene TRBJ1-2, with 7 bases fitting TRBD1. CDR1 and CDR2 from the germline V gene are SNHLY and FYNNEI. V lost 6 bases to trimming and J lost 5 bases; unmatched junction nucleotides: 12. CDR3 size: 15 residues. CDR3 residues: CASRGSGAGGYGYTF. The CDR3 DNA is TGTGCCAGCAGGGGATCAGGGGCAGGGGGGTATGGCTACACCTTC.

The chain recombines TRBV5-4 with TRBJ1-2; D call uncertain. The germline V and J ends were trimmed by 3 bases and 11 bases, with 23 bases remaining between them. The germline CDR1 and CDR2 sequences are SGHNT and YYREEE (reference sequence). This CDR3 region has 15 residues. CDR3 DNA: TGTGCCAGCAGCTCAGCTTTTCTACATGGATTTGATTACACCTTC. This gives the protein CASSSAFLHGFDYTF.

CDR3 loop: CSVSLNSDRMAYEQYF. CDR3 nucleotide sequence: TGCAGCGTTAGTCTCAACTCCGACAGGATGGCGTACGAGCAGTACTTC. V is TRBV29-1 and J is TRBJ2-7; weak D call: TRBD1 (6 bases). The CDR3 is 16 residues long. V was clipped by 5 bases and J by 4 bases, with 24 bases between them. Germline CDR1 is SQVTM and CDR2 is ANQGSEA.

Details on this clonotype: This sequence may be a read error, since a much larger clone differs from it by one base. The chain joins TRBV6-1 to TRBJ2-2; D may be TRBD1 or TRBD2 (5 bases each). This CDR3 comprises 17 residues. V lost 8 bases and J lost 5, with 24 bases in between. Germline V gene data show CDR1 as MNHNS and CDR2 as SASEGT. The CDR3 coding sequence is TGTGCCAGCGACAGTCCCGGACGGGTAGGGAGTACCGGGGAGCTGTTTTTT. It is translated as CASDSPGRVGSTGELFF.

This clonotype was observed at least ten times. This chain uses TRBV6-2 or TRBV6-3 with TRBJ2-2; 7 bases are a match to TRBD2. Per the germline V gene, CDR1 is MNHEY and CDR2 is SVGEGT. V trimming: 6 bases; J trimming: 3 bases; junction bases outside the gene matches: 1. This CDR3 spans 13 amino acids. The CDR3 reads CASRTSDTGELFF. The CDR3 DNA reads as TGTGCCAGCAGAACTAGCGACACCGGGGAGCTGTTTTTT.